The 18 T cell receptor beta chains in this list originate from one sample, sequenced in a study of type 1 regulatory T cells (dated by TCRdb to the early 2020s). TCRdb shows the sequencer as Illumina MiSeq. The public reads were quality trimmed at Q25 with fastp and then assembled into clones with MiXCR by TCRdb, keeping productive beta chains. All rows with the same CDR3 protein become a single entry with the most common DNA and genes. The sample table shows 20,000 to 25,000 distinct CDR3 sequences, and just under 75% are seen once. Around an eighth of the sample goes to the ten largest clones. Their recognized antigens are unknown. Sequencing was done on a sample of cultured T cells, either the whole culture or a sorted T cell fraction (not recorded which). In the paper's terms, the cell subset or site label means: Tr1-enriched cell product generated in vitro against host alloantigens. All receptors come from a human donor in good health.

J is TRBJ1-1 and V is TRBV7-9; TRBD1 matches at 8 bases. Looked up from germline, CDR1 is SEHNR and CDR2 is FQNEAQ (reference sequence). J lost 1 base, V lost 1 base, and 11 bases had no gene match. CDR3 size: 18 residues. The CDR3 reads CASSLVYRGMAGNTEAFF. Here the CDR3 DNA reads TGTGCCAGCAGCTTAGTCTACAGGGGGATGGCGGGGAACACTGAAGCTTTCTTT.

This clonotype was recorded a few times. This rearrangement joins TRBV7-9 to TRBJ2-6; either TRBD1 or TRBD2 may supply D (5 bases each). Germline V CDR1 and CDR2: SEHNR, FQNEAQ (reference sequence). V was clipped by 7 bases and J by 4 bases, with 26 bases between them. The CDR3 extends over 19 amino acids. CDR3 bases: TGTGCCAGCACCCCTGGGTTAGGGCCCGCCGGGGCCGGGGCCAACGTCCTGACTTTC. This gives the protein CASTPGLGPAGAGANVLTF.

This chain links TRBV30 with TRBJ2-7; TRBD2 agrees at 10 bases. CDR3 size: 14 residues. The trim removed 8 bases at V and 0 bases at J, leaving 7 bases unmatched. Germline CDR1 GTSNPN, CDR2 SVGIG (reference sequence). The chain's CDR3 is CAHSGTSASYEQYF. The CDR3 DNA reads TGTGCCCACAGCGGGACTAGCGCCTCCTACGAGCAGTACTTC. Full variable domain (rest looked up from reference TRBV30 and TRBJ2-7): SQTIHQWPATLVQPVGSPLSLECTVEGTSNPNLYWYRQAAGRGLQLLFYSVGIGQISSEVPQNLSASRPQDRQFILSSKKLLLSDSGFYLCAHSGTSASYEQYFGPGTRLTVT.

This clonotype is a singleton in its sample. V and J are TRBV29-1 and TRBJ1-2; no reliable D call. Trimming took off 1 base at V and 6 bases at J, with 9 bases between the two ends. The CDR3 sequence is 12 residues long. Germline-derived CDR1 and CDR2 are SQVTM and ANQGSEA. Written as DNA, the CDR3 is TGCAGCGTTGAAGTTCTGGTGAATGGCTACACCTTC. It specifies CSVEVLVNGYTF.

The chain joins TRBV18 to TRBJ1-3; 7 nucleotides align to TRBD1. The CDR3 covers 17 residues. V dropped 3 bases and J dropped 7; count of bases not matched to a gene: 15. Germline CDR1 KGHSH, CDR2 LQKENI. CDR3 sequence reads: CASSPRLDRTPGNTIYF. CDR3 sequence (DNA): TGTGCCAGCTCACCCCGATTGGACAGGACCCCGGGGAACACCATATATTTT.

CDR3 sequence: CASRSWVKKETQYF. In DNA, the CDR3 is TGTGCCAGCAGATCGTGGGTCAAGAAAGAGACCCAGTACTTC. The rearrangement uses TRBV7-3 and TRBJ2-5; D unclear. This CDR3 is built from 14 residues. Trimming shortened V by 6 bases and J by 3 bases, and 14 bases separated the two germline ends. The V gene's germline CDR1 is SGHTA and CDR2 FQGTGA. Full variable domain (missing parts from reference TRBV7-3 and TRBJ2-5): GAGVSQTPSNKVTEKGKYVELRCDPISGHTALYWYRQSLGQGPEFLIYFQGTGAADDSGLPNDRFFAVRPEGSVSTLKIQRTERGDSAVYLCASRSWVKKETQYFGPGTRLLVL.

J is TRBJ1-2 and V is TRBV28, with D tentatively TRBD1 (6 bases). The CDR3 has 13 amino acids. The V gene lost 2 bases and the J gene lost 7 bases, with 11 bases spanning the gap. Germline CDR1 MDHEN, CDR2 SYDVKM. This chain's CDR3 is CASSLPGASGYTF. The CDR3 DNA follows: TGTGCCAGCAGTTTACCGGGGGCTAGTGGCTACACCTTC.

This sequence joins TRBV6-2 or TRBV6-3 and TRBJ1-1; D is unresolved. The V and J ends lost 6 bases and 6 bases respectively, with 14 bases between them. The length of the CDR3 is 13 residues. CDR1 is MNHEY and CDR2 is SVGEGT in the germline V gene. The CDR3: CASRDPMSSEAFF. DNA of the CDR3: TGTGCCAGCAGAGACCCTATGAGTTCTGAAGCTTTCTTT.

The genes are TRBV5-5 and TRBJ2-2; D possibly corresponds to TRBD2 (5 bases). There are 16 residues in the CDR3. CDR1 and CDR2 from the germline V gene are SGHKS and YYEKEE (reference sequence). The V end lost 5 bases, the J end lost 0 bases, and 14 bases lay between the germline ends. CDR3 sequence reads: CASSLASTANTGELFF. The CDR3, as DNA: TGTGCCAGCAGTTTAGCTAGCACCGCGAACACCGGGGAGCTGTTTTTT.

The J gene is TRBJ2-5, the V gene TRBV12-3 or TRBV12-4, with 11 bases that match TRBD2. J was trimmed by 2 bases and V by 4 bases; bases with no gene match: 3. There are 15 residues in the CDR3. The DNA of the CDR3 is TGTGCCAGCAGTTACCGACTAGCGGGGCAAGAGACCCAGTACTTC. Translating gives CASSYRLAGQETQYF.

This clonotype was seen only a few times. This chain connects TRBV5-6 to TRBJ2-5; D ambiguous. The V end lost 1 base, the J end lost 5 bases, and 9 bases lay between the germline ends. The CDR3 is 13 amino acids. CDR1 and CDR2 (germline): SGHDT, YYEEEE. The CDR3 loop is CASSLISAETQYF. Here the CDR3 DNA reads TGTGCCAGCAGCTTGATCTCCGCGGAGACCCAGTACTTC.

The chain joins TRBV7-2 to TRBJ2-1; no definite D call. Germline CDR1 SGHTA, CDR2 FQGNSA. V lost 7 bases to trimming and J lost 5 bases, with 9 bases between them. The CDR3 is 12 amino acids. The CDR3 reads CASKDPNNEQFF. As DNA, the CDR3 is TGTGCCAGCAAGGACCCAAACAATGAGCAGTTCTTC.

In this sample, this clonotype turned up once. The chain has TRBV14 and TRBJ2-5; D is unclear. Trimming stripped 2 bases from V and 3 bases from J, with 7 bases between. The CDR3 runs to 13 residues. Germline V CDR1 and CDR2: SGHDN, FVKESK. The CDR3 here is CASSQITKETQYF. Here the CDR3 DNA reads TGTGCCAGCAGCCAAATCACAAAAGAGACCCAGTACTTC.

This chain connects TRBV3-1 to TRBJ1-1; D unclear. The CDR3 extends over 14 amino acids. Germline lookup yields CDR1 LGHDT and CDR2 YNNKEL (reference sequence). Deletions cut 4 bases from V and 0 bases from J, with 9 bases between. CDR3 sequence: CASSPNTLNTEAFF. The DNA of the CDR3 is TGTGCCAGCAGCCCCAATACTTTGAACACTGAAGCTTTCTTT.

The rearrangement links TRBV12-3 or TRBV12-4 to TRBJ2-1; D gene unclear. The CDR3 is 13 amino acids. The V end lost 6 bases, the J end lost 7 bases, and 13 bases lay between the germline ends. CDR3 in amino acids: CASSLSSVNEQFF. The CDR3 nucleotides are TGTGCCAGCAGCCTGTCGTCTGTTAATGAGCAGTTCTTC.

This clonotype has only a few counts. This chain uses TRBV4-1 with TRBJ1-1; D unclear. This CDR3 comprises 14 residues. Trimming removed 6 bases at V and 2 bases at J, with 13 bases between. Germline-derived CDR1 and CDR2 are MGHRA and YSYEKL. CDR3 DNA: TGCGCCAGCAGGGGAGTAACAGCCAACACTGAAGCTTTCTTT. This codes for CASRGVTANTEAFF.

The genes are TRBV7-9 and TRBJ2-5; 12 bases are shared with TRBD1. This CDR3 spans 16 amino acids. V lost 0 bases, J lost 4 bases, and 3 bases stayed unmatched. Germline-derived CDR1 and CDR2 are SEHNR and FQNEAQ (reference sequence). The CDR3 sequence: CASSLAGQGAGETQYF. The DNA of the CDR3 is TGTGCCAGCAGCTTAGCGGGACAGGGGGCTGGAGAGACCCAGTACTTC.

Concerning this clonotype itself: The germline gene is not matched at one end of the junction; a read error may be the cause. Here the CDR3 reads CASSLPMGDGFF. The CDR3 nucleotides are TGTGCCAGCAGCCTACCAATGGGAGACGGGTTCTTC. V usage is TRBV5-6 and J usage is TRBJ2-5, with TRBD2 as a possible D gene (5 bases). The CDR3 extends over 12 amino acids. Germline lookup yields CDR1 SGHDT and CDR2 YYEEEE.